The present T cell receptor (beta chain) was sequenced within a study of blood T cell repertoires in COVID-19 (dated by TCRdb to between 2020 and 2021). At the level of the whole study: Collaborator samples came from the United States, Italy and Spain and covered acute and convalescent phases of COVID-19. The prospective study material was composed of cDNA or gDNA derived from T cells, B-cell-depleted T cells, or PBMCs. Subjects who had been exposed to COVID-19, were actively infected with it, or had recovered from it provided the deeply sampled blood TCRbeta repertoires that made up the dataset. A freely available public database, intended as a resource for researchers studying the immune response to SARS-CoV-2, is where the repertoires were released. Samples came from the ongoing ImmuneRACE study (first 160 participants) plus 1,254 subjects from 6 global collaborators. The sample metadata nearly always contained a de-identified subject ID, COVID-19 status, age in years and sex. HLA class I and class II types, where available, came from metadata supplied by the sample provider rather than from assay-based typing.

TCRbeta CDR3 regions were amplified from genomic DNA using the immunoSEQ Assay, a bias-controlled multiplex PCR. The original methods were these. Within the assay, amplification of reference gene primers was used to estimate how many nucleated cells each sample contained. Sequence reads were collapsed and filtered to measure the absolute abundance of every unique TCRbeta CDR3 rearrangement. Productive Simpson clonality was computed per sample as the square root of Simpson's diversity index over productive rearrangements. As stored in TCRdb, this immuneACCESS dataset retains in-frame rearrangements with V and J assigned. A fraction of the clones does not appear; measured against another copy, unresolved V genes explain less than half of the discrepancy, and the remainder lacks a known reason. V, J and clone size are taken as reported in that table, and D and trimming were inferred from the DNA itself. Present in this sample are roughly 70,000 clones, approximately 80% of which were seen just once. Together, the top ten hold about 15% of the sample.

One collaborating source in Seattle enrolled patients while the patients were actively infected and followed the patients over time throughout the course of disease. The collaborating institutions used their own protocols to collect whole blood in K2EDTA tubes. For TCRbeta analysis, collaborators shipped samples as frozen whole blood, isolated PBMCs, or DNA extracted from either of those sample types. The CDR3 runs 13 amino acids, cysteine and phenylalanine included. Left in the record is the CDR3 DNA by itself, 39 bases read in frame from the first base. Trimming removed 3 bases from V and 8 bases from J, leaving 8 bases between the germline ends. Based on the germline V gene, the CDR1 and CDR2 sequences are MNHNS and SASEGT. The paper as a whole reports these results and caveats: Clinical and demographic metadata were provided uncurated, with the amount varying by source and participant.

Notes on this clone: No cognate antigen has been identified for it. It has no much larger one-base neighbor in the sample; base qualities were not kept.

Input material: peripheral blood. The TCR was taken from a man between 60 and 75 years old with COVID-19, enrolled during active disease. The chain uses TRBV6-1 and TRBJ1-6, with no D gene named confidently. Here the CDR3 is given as CASSDRVDSPLHF. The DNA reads TGTGCCAGCAGTGACCGGGTCGATTCACCCCTCCACTTT.